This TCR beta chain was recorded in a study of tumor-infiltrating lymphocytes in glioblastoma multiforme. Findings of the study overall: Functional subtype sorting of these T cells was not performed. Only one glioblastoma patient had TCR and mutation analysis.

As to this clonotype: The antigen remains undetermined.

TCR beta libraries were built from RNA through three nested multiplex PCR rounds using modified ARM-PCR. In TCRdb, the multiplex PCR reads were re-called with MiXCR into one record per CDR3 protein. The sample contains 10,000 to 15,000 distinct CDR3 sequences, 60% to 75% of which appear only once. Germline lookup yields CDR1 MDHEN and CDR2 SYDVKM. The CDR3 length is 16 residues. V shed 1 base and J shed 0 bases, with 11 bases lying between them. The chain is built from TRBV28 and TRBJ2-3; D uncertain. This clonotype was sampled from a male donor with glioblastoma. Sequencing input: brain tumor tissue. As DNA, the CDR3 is TGTGCCAGCAGTTTATTGGACGCACGTAGCACAGATACGCAGTATTTT. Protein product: CASSLLDARSTDTQYF.